The clone carrying this TCR beta chain was detected only a few times. Its antigen is not known. The data derive from a study of T cell repertoires in cytomegalovirus infection. Turning to the study itself: Newly reported HLA-C-restricted and thoroughly characterized HLA-B-restricted CMV epitopes were employed. The public TCR beta signatures pointed to both CMV infection and matching HLA type.

Via MiXCR, TCRdb re-called the reads, giving one row per CDR3 protein. The sample consists of about 160,000 distinct CDR3 sequences, roughly 22% of them appearing once. V was cut by 5 bases and J by 4 bases, with 17 bases left in between. The CDR3 contains 15 residues. Study conclusions and caveats: HLA-C-restricted, CMV-specific TCR beta clonotypes were dominant ex vivo. Using cumulative public TCR beta family frequency, the authors identified those who carried CMV together with the relevant HLA.

The V and J genes are TRBV12-3 or TRBV12-4 and TRBJ1-1, with a possible D match to TRBD1 (6 bases). This sample comprised CD8+ T cells from cultured PBMCs, obtained from culture after CMV antigen stimulation. This clonotype originated in a human donor in good health (CMV status not recorded). Some clones in this sample may be carry-over from other donors' samples. CDR3 in amino acids: CASSLGARGGTEAFF. CDR3 coding DNA: TGTGCCAGCAGTCTAGGGGCTAGGGGGGGCACTGAAGCTTTCTTT.